The 24 T cell receptor beta chains listed next were all sequenced from one sample in a study of OX40 agonist ivuxolimab in advanced cancers. Sequencing was performed with immunoSEQ multiplex PCR; in TCRdb, only in-frame clones are kept and a portion is missing. The table shows about 85,000 clones, with 87% occurring only once. Specimen: CD4+ or CD8+ T cells sorted from blood, collected in a trial of the OX40 agonist ivuxolimab. Receptors originate from an adult with an advanced solid tumor such as melanoma, head and neck, liver or kidney cancer.

The chain joins TRBV7-2 to TRBJ2-7, with D unresolved. V was shortened by 5 bases and J by 3 bases, with 8 bases between the two germline ends. Germline lookup yields CDR1 SGHTA and CDR2 FQGNSA. This CDR3 is 12 amino acids long. CDR3 region: CASSHSSYEQYF. In DNA, the CDR3 is TGTGCCAGCAGCCATTCTAGCTACGAGCAGTACTTC.

About this clone: The junction shows a germline mismatch at one end, possibly a read error. This chain connects TRBV30 to TRBJ2-1, with TRBD2 identical over 7 bases. There are 12 residues in the CDR3. Looked up from germline, CDR1 is GTSNPN and CDR2 is SVGIG (reference sequence). The DNA of the CDR3 is TGTGCCTGGAAACCTGGAGGGAGGGAGAAGATCTTC. This sequence encodes CAWKPGGREKIF.

V usage is TRBV19 and J usage is TRBJ2-1; 7 bases fit TRBD2. The germline CDR1 and CDR2 sequences are LNHDA and SQIVND (reference sequence). CDR3 length: 11 residues. Unmatched junction bases numbered 2, after V lost 5 bases and J lost 10 bases. Written as DNA, the CDR3 is TGTGCCAGTAGTCCGGGAGGAGAGCAGTTCTTC. Protein: CASSPGGEQFF. The full variable domain, rest sourced from reference TRBV19 and TRBJ2-1, is DGGITQSPKYLFRKEGQNVTLSCEQNLNHDAMYWYRQDPGQGLRLIYYSQIVNDFQKGDIAEGYSVSREKKESFPLTVTSAQKNPTAFYLCASSPGGEQFFGPGTRLTVL.

This clone appeared once. V is TRBV4-1 and J is TRBJ2-6; D is possibly TRBD1 (5 bases). V lost 2 bases to trimming and J lost 12 bases, with 11 bases between them. CDR1 is MGHRA and CDR2 is YSYEKL in the germline V gene. The CDR3 totals 13 residues. The CDR3 DNA reads as TGCGCCAGCAGCCAACCGACAGTCAGCGTCCTGACTTTC. This translates into CASSQPTVSVLTF.

This clone was detected only once. The genes are TRBV4-1 and TRBJ2-1, with TRBD2 matching 8 bases. This CDR3 region has 15 residues. V shed 0 bases and J 9 bases; nucleotides not matched to a gene: 7. Germline V lookup: CDR1 MGHRA, CDR2 YSYEKL. The DNA of the CDR3 is TGCGCCAGCAGCCAAGAAGAAGGGCTAGCGGGTGAGCAGTTCTTC. Translation gives CASSQEEGLAGEQFF.

CDR3 DNA: TGTGCCAGCAGTTTAAACAGGGGATACAACGAGCAGTACTTC. Its translation: CASSLNRGYNEQYF. The V and J genes are TRBV28 and TRBJ2-7; 7 nucleotides match TRBD1. CDR3 size: 14 residues. Germline CDR1 is MDHEN and CDR2 is SYDVKM. The J segment lost 5 bases and the V segment lost 2 bases, leaving 6 bases of the junction unmatched. The full variable domain, rest sourced from reference TRBV28 and TRBJ2-7, is DVKVTQSSRYLVKRTGEKVFLECVQDMDHENMFWYRQDPGLGLRLIYFSYDVKMKEKGDIPEGYSVSREKKERFSLILESASTNQTSMYLCASSLNRGYNEQYFGPGTRLTVT.

V and J are TRBV5-1 and TRBJ1-4; D remains unclear. V was trimmed by 1 base and J by 6 bases, leaving 13 bases between them. CDR1 and CDR2 from the germline V gene are SGHRS and YFSETQ. This CDR3 is built from 15 residues. In DNA form, the CDR3 reads TGCGCCAGCAGCTTGCTCGGCAGTCTGCATGAAAAACTGTTTTTT. This codes for CASSLLGSLHEKLFF.

The J gene is TRBJ2-3, the V gene TRBV11-3; 8 nucleotides match TRBD1. Trimming took 0 bases from V and 6 from J; bases not matched to a gene: 8. The germline V gene has CDR1 SGHNT and CDR2 YENEEA. This CDR3 is 16 amino acids long. CDR3 region: CASSLEAGGASDTQYF. DNA for the CDR3: TGTGCCAGCAGCTTAGAAGCAGGGGGCGCATCCGATACGCAGTATTTT.

The J gene is TRBJ2-3, the V gene TRBV2; maybe TRBD2 (6 bases). There are 14 residues in the CDR3. V was shortened by 9 bases and J by 0 bases, with 13 bases between the two germline ends. From germline, CDR1 is SNHLY and CDR2 FYNNEI. CDR3 DNA: TGTGCCAGTAGCCTTAGCGGTAGCACAGATACGCAGTATTTT. Its translation: CASSLSGSTDTQYF.

This chain joins TRBV28 and TRBJ2-7, with D tentatively TRBD1 (5 bases). The V end was cut by 6 bases, the J end by 5 bases, with 20 bases between. The germline V gene has CDR1 MDHEN and CDR2 SYDVKM. The CDR3 loop spans 15 amino acids. Here the CDR3 DNA reads TGTGCCAGCAGCCTCCCCTCCTCAGGGTACCACGAGCAGTACTTC. Translation gives CASSLPSSGYHEQYF.

A few counts support this clone. The rearrangement links TRBV10-3 to TRBJ1-6, with D tentatively TRBD1 (6 bases). V shed 5 bases and J shed 8 bases, with 16 bases lying between them. Looked up from germline, CDR1 is ENHRY and CDR2 is SYGVKD. There are 15 residues in the CDR3. Here the CDR3 reads CAISSRQDLDSPLHF. The CDR3 coding sequence is TGTGCCATCAGTTCACGACAGGACCTTGATTCACCCCTCCACTTT.

V is TRBV18 and J is TRBJ1-1; D unresolved. Germline-derived CDR1 and CDR2 are KGHSH and LQKENI. CDR3 length: 15 residues. The V gene lost 2 bases and the J gene lost 5 bases, with 15 bases spanning the gap. The CDR3 nucleotides read TGTGCCAGCTCACCAAAGAGCGGGGAGGGAACTGAAGCTTTCTTT. Translated, it gives CASSPKSGEGTEAFF.

The J gene is TRBJ1-2, the V gene TRBV10-3; the D is unclear. V lost 3 bases, J lost 5 bases, and 13 bases lay in between. Germline lookup yields CDR1 ENHRY and CDR2 SYGVKD. This CDR3 is 14 amino acids long. The CDR3 DNA is TGTGCCATCAGTGACTCTCGTTCCGCTTATGGCTACACCTTC. Its translation is CAISDSRSAYGYTF.

V and J are TRBV28 and TRBJ2-2; D not resolved. Trimming took off 7 bases at V and 1 base at J, with 4 bases between the two ends. The CDR3 extends over 12 amino acids. The V gene's germline CDR1 is MDHEN and CDR2 SYDVKM. This chain's CDR3 is CASKLNTGELFF. The CDR3 DNA is TGTGCCAGCAAACTGAACACCGGGGAGCTGTTTTTT.

V and J are TRBV19 and TRBJ1-2, with D possibly matching TRBD1 (6 bases). Trimming shortened V by 8 bases and J by 1 base, and 17 bases separated the two germline ends. The CDR3 is 15 residues long. Germline-derived CDR1 and CDR2 are LNHDA and SQIVND (reference sequence). The CDR3 region is CASAPHREDNYGYTF. The CDR3 DNA sequence: TGTGCCAGTGCCCCCCACAGGGAAGATAACTATGGCTACACCTTC.

The V gene is TRBV27, the J gene TRBJ2-2, with D possibly TRBD1 on 5 matching bases. The germline CDR1 and CDR2 sequences are MNHEY and SMNVEV (reference sequence). V was shortened by 0 bases and J by 8 bases, with 10 bases between the two germline ends. The CDR3 consists of 14 residues. This CDR3 reads CASSLSRAVGELFF. The CDR3 DNA follows: TGTGCCAGCAGTTTATCCAGGGCTGTTGGGGAGCTGTTTTTT.

The V gene is TRBV27, the J gene TRBJ2-7, with 7 bases identical to TRBD1. The CDR3 runs to 14 residues. V shed 6 bases, J shed 0 bases, and the junction held 5 bases outside the gene matches. Germline-derived CDR1 and CDR2 are MNHEY and SMNVEV (reference sequence). The CDR3 DNA sequence: TGTGCCAGCAGATGGACAGGCAGCTCCTACGAGCAGTACGTC. Its translation: CASRWTGSSYEQYV.

The chain uses TRBV4-1 and TRBJ1-5, with unresolved D. This CDR3 has 13 amino acids. CDR1 is MGHRA, CDR2 YSYEKL, per germline. Trimming left V 0 bases short and J 6 bases short, with 6 bases between. In DNA, the CDR3 is TGCGCCAGCAGCCAAGATCCTTTTCAGCCCCAGCATTTT. Encoded protein: CASSQDPFQPQHF.

The rearrangement uses TRBV19 and TRBJ1-5; no firm D call. Germline V gene data show CDR1 as LNHDA and CDR2 as SQIVND (reference sequence). Trimming cost V 3 bases and J 4 bases, with 10 bases left between them. There are 14 residues in the CDR3. CDR3 sequence reads: CASSIARSNQPQHF. The CDR3 coding sequence is TGTGCCAGTAGTATTGCCAGGAGTAATCAGCCCCAGCATTTT.

This clone was counted only a few times. The chain carries TRBV5-1 and TRBJ2-3; TRBD2 matches at 10 bases. After removal of 5 bases from V and 5 bases from J, the junction contained 5 bases not matched to a gene. The CDR3 has 14 amino acids. Per the germline V gene, CDR1 is SGHRS and CDR2 is YFSETQ. The CDR3 loop reads CASRLAGREDTQYF. As DNA, the CDR3 is TGCGCCAGCAGACTAGCGGGGCGTGAAGATACGCAGTATTTT.

This chain uses TRBV18 with TRBJ1-2; 9 bases align to TRBD1. Trimming took 8 bases from V and 8 from J; bases not matched to a gene: 12. The CDR3 is made up of 14 amino acids. Germline CDR1 and CDR2: KGHSH and LQKENI. CDR3 coding DNA: TGTGCCAGCACGCCCGGACAGGGGCAATGGGGCTACACCTTC. Protein: CASTPGQGQWGYTF.

The CDR3 here is CASSVFSSGELFF. The CDR3 region has the DNA TGCGCCAGCAGTGTTTTTAGTTCCGGGGAGCTGTTTTTT. The chain couples TRBV10-2 to TRBJ2-2; no definite D call. V lost 4 bases and J lost 6, with 9 bases in between. CDR3 length: 13 residues. CDR1 is WSHSY and CDR2 is SAAADI in the germline V gene.

On this clone: One end of the junction fails to match germline, which may point to a read error. This chain links TRBV10-2 with TRBJ1-5; D is ambiguous. Germline loops: CDR1 WSHSY, CDR2 SAAADI. The CDR3 has 12 amino acids. The CDR3 loop is CASREYGQPQHF. The CDR3 DNA follows: TGCGCCAGCAGGGAGTACGGCCAGCCCCAGCATTTT.

This clone was observed a single time. This chain links TRBV7-2 with TRBJ1-4; D is possibly TRBD1 (6 bases). Trimming shortened V by 5 bases and J by 4 bases, and 11 bases separated the two germline ends. CDR1 is SGHTA and CDR2 is FQGNSA in the germline V gene. The CDR3 contains 14 residues. The CDR3 here is CASSRTVINEKLFF. The CDR3 DNA is TGTGCCAGCAGCCGGACAGTTATTAATGAAAAACTGTTTTTT. The whole variable domain, filled in from reference TRBV7-2 and TRBJ1-4, reads GAGVSQSPSNKVTEKGKDVELRCDPISGHTALYWYRQSLGQGLEFLIYFQGNSAPDKSGLPSDRFSAERTGGSVSTLTIQRTQQEDSAVYLCASSRTVINEKLFFGSGTQLSVL.